These 2 T cell receptor beta chains share one sample of origin, sequenced in a study of blood T cell repertoires in COVID-19. Method: immunoSEQ multiplex PCR; TCRdb's copy keeps in-frame clones and lacks some. This table holds more than 15,000 clones, roughly nine tenths found once. Material for sequencing was peripheral blood. The receptor set was obtained from a man in his fifties or sixties with acute or convalescent COVID-19.

The V and J genes are TRBV10-3 and TRBJ1-5; 8 nucleotides match TRBD1. The CDR3 is made up of 18 amino acids. Germline V gives CDR1 ENHRY, CDR2 SYGVKD. J gave up 5 bases and V 3 bases, and 15 bases lay outside the gene matches. CDR3 amino acids: CAISDGQGIRKGDQPQHF. In DNA form, the CDR3 reads TGTGCCATCAGTGATGGACAGGGTATAAGGAAGGGAGATCAGCCCCAGCATTTT.

The V and J genes are TRBV27 and TRBJ2-2; no firm D call. The CDR3 has 14 residues. V was clipped by 2 bases and J by 6 bases, with 10 bases between them. Germline CDR1 reads MNHEY; CDR2 reads SMNVEV (reference sequence). The chain's CDR3 is CASSLDGVAGELFF. In nucleotides, the CDR3 is TGTGCCAGCAGTTTAGACGGAGTCGCCGGGGAGCTGTTTTTT.